The TCR beta chain described here comes from a study of regulatory T cells in long-lasting Graves disease. Trimming pared 6 bases from V and 3 bases from J, leaving 12 bases between. This CDR3 contains 13 residues. Germline values: CDR1 MGHDK, CDR2 SYGVNS. As to time point: newly diagnosed GD, antithyroid drugs for less than 3 months. From PBMCs, RNA was extracted and then used to make the TCR library. Libraries of TCR beta came from iRepertoire HTBI primers plus Arm-PCR of CDR3 regions. TCRdb reprocessed the multiplex PCR reads with MiXCR, giving one entry per CDR3 protein. The sample lists 450,000 to 500,000 distinct CDR3 sequences, roughly 16% occurring once. This sample was also put to use in a study of T cells in Graves' hyperthyroidism and ophthalmopathy.

This specimen was peripheral blood mononuclear cells (PBMCs), taken at new diagnosis, from a patient treated with antithyroid drugs. This TCR came from a man aged 35 to 55 with Graves disease. The rearrangement uses TRBV25-1 and TRBJ2-7; D is uncertain. The CDR3 DNA is TGTGCCAGCAGAAGAGACGTTGGCTACGAGCAGTACTTC. It yields the protein CASRRDVGYEQYF.